The 22 T cell receptor beta chains given below trace back to one sample, sequenced in a study of graft-versus-host responses after intestinal transplantation. Graft material was processed, releasing intraepithelial and lamina propria lymphocytes. The method was immunoSEQ multiplex PCR; TCRdb's version includes in-frame clones alone and lacks a portion of them. The data hold about 15,000 clones, with approximately 59% observed a single time. The sequences come from ileum tissue, collected 524 days after transplant. These receptors were collected from a human patient who received an intestinal transplant, so some T cells may come from the graft donor.

The V and J genes are TRBV30 and TRBJ1-1; D is possibly TRBD1 (6 bases). There are 15 residues in the CDR3. Germline lookup yields CDR1 GTSNPN and CDR2 SVGIG (reference sequence). Trimming cost V 3 bases and J 0 bases, with 14 bases left between them. The CDR3: CAWSADRVLNTEAFF. The DNA for the CDR3 is TGTGCCTGGAGCGCGGACAGAGTTCTGAACACTGAAGCTTTCTTT.

V and J are TRBV2 and TRBJ2-1, with TRBD1 matching over 7 bases. The CDR3 has 15 amino acids. Germline loops: CDR1 SNHLY, CDR2 FYNNEI. The V segment lost 4 bases and the J segment 0 bases; nucleotides outside the gene matches: 3. As DNA, the CDR3 is TGTGCCAGCAGTGCACAGGGGAGCTCCTACAATGAGCAGTTCTTC. Protein product: CASSAQGSSYNEQFF.

V usage is TRBV7-2 and J usage is TRBJ2-1; D gene uncertain. Trimming left V 2 bases short and J 6 bases short, with 14 bases between. CDR1 and CDR2 (germline): SGHTA, FQGNSA. The length of the CDR3 is 15 residues. CDR3 region: CASSLSVYLGNEQFF. The CDR3 DNA reads TGTGCCAGCAGCTTATCCGTCTACCTTGGCAATGAGCAGTTCTTC. The full variable domain, completed using reference TRBV7-2 and TRBJ2-1, is GAGVSQSPSNKVTEKGKDVELRCDPISGHTALYWYRQSLGQGLEFLIYFQGNSAPDKSGLPSDRFSAERTGGSVSTLTIQRTQQEDSAVYLCASSLSVYLGNEQFFGPGTRLTVL.

V gene TRBV6-5 combines with J gene TRBJ2-7, with D perhaps TRBD1 (5 bases). Germline V lookup: CDR1 MNHEY, CDR2 SVGAGI. The V and J ends lost 2 bases and 2 bases respectively, with 13 bases between them. The CDR3 consists of 15 residues. The CDR3 nucleotides are TGTGCCAGCAGTTACCAGGGATTACTTGCCTACGAGCAGTACTTC. Translating gives CASSYQGLLAYEQYF.

The rearrangement joins TRBV6-1 to TRBJ2-7; 7 bases align to TRBD2. The V gene's germline CDR1 is MNHNS and CDR2 SASEGT. The J segment lost 6 bases and the V segment lost 2 bases, leaving 7 bases of the junction unmatched. CDR3 size: 14 residues. DNA of the CDR3: TGTGCCAGCAGTGAACAGGAGGGAGGGTTCGAGCAGTACTTC. This gives the protein CASSEQEGGFEQYF.

The chain is built from TRBV5-5 and TRBJ2-1; D call uncertain. Trimming left V 4 bases short and J 4 bases short, with 9 bases between. In germline, CDR1 is SGHKS, CDR2 YYEKEE (reference sequence). The CDR3 extends over 13 amino acids. CDR3 nucleotides: TGTGCCAGCAGCGCGAGCCCTTACAATGAGCAGTTCTTC. This translates into CASSASPYNEQFF.

V gene TRBV4-3 combines with J gene TRBJ2-1; a possible D gene is TRBD1 (6 bases). V was pared by 0 bases and J by 6 bases, with 15 bases between. CDR3 length equals 16 residues. Germline-derived CDR1 and CDR2 are LGHNA and YSLEER. DNA for the CDR3: TGCGCCAGCAGCCAAGATTCTTGGGGGCCCTCCAATGAGCAGTTCTTC. It codes for CASSQDSWGPSNEQFF.

This clone was found a few times. The chain recombines TRBV27 with TRBJ2-3; 10 bases are shared with TRBD2. Trimming removed 2 bases from V and 2 bases from J; junction bases left unmatched: 10. Germline lookup yields CDR1 MNHEY and CDR2 SMNVEV (reference sequence). CDR3 length: 18 residues. The CDR3 DNA sequence: TGTGCCAGCAGTTTAATAGGGTGGCTAGCGGGGGTCACAGATACGCAGTATTTT. Protein product: CASSLIGWLAGVTDTQYF.

This clone was found a few times. The chain recombines TRBV30 with TRBJ1-5, with 11 bases lining up with TRBD1. Germline V gene sequence: CDR1 GTSNPN, CDR2 SVGIG (reference sequence). The J segment lost 2 bases and the V segment lost 5 bases, leaving 8 bases of the junction unmatched. The CDR3 is 16 amino acids. The CDR3 coding sequence is TGTGCCTGGGAGGACAGGGGGCGAGGTGGCAATCAGCCCCAGCATTTT. Its translation is CAWEDRGRGGNQPQHF. The whole variable domain, filled in from reference TRBV30 and TRBJ1-5, reads SQTIHQWPATLVQPVGSPLSLECTVEGTSNPNLYWYRQAAGRGLQLLFYSVGIGQISSEVPQNLSASRPQDRQFILSSKKLLLSDSGFYLCAWEDRGRGGNQPQHFGDGTRLSIL.

This clone appeared a few times. The chain combines TRBV19 with TRBJ1-6; D possibly corresponds to TRBD1 (5 bases). Per the germline V gene, CDR1 is LNHDA and CDR2 is SQIVND (reference sequence). The CDR3 covers 16 residues. V gave up 5 bases and J gave up 5 bases, with 16 bases separating them. CDR3 nucleotides: TGTGCCAGTAGTGTCTCCTCGACAGTGCATAATTCACCCCTCCACTTT. It encodes CASSVSSTVHNSPLHF.

The rearrangement joins TRBV5-1 to TRBJ1-1; 8 nucleotides line up with TRBD1. Germline V gives CDR1 SGHRS, CDR2 YFSETQ. CDR3 size: 14 residues. With 4 bases clipped from V and 4 bases from J, the junction kept 6 bases outside the gene matches. This CDR3 is CASSREQGGTEAFF. CDR3 sequence (DNA): TGCGCCAGCAGCCGAGAACAGGGGGGCACTGAAGCTTTCTTT.

In the case of this clone: This sample also contains other DNA sequences that code for the same CDR3. V usage is TRBV9 and J usage is TRBJ2-3, with D uncertain. CDR3 size: 13 residues. Germline loops: CDR1 SGDLS, CDR2 YYNGEE. V lost 3 bases, J lost 0 bases, and 5 bases lay in between. CDR3 region: CASSGTSTDTQYF. The DNA of the CDR3 is TGTGCCAGCAGCGGCACTAGCACAGATACGCAGTATTTT. The variable domain in full, completed from reference TRBV9 and TRBJ2-3, reads DSGVTQTPKHLITATGQRVTLRCSPRSGDLSVYWYQQSLDQGLQFLIQYYNGEERAKGNILERFSAQQFPDLHSELNLSSLELGDSALYFCASSGTSTDTQYFGPGTRLTVL.

This clone is categorized as medium-sized. J is TRBJ2-7 and V is TRBV7-8; 8 bases are shared with TRBD1. V was clipped by 3 bases and J by 5 bases; unmatched bases: 6. CDR1 SGHVS and CDR2 FQNEAQ come from the germline V gene. CDR3 length: 14 amino acids. The DNA for the CDR3 is TGTGCCAGCAGCTTGGACAGGGTGCTAAACGAGCAGTACTTC. Encoded protein: CASSLDRVLNEQYF.

The chain is built from TRBV6-5 and TRBJ2-1, with TRBD2 identical over 14 bases. Germline CDR1 MNHEY, CDR2 SVGAGI. The CDR3 is 16 residues long. The V and J ends lost 0 bases and 8 bases, in that order; junction bases with no gene match: 3. The DNA of the CDR3 is TGTGCCAGCAGTTACTCGACTAGCGGGGGGGTTGATGAGCAGTTCTTC. Amino acids: CASSYSTSGGVDEQFF.

The chain carries TRBV10-3 and TRBJ2-7; TRBD2 matches at 8 bases. The length of the CDR3 is 15 residues. CDR1 and CDR2 (germline): ENHRY, SYGVKD. V shed 3 bases, J shed 6 bases, and the junction held 10 bases outside the gene matches. For the CDR3, the DNA is TGTGCCATCAGTGATTTAAGTAGCGGGGAAATCGAGCAGTACTTC. It specifies CAISDLSSGEIEQYF.

This clone turned up a few times. The chain combines TRBV7-9 with TRBJ2-3; 8 positions match TRBD2. After removal of 1 base from V and 1 base from J, the junction contained 1 base not matched to a gene. Germline V gene data show CDR1 as SEHNR and CDR2 as FQNEAQ (reference sequence). The CDR3 runs to 15 residues. CDR3 in amino acids: CASSLGGLGTDTQYF. The CDR3 nucleotides read TGTGCCAGCAGCTTAGGGGGACTAGGCACAGATACGCAGTATTTT.

The count of this clone is one. The chain links TRBV2 to TRBJ1-5; D call uncertain. The V gene's germline CDR1 is SNHLY and CDR2 FYNNEI. The CDR3 contains 13 residues. V lost 4 bases to trimming and J lost 5 bases, with 9 bases between them. The CDR3 DNA reads TGTGCCAGCAGTGGTGAGGGAGATCAGCCCCAGCATTTT. Amino acids: CASSGEGDQPQHF.

This clone was seen a handful of times. The V and J genes are TRBV5-1 and TRBJ2-1; the match to TRBD1 covers 9 bases. With V trimmed by 4 bases and J by 4 bases, 9 bases remained unmatched. The germline gives CDR1 SGHRS, CDR2 YFSETQ. The CDR3 has 16 amino acids. CDR3 in amino acids: CASSIRQGEVYNEQFF. The CDR3 DNA sequence: TGCGCCAGCAGCATCAGACAGGGGGAGGTATACAATGAGCAGTTCTTC.

CDR3 in amino acids: CASRVTGGHTEAFF. The CDR3 DNA follows: TGTGCCAGCAGAGTTACAGGGGGCCACACTGAAGCTTTCTTT. J is TRBJ1-1 and V is TRBV6-1; 9 bases line up with TRBD1. V shed 6 bases and J 3 bases; nucleotides not matched to a gene: 5. CDR3 length: 14 residues. Per the germline V gene, CDR1 is MNHNS and CDR2 is SASEGT.

The J gene is TRBJ2-7, the V gene TRBV12-5; 9 bases map to TRBD1. The CDR3 length is 15 residues. The germline V gene has CDR1 LGHNT and CDR2 FRNRAP. V shed 6 bases, J shed 5 bases, and the junction held 11 bases outside the gene matches. Here the CDR3 DNA reads TGTGCTAGTGGAAATATCGGGACAGGGTTGAACGAGCAGTACTTC. Its translation: CASGNIGTGLNEQYF.

The CDR3 sequence is CASSDRNTEAFF. Written as DNA, the CDR3 is TGTGCCAGCAGTGACAGGAACACTGAAGCTTTCTTT. This chain uses TRBV25-1 with TRBJ1-1; no reliable D call. Germline lookup yields CDR1 MGHDK and CDR2 SYGVNS. The CDR3 loop spans 12 amino acids. The V end was cut by 3 bases, the J end by 1 base, with 3 bases between.

V is TRBV4-1 and J is TRBJ1-6, with 7 positions matching TRBD1. The CDR3 contains 18 residues. Germline lookup yields CDR1 MGHRA and CDR2 YSYEKL. Trimming took 0 bases from V and 6 from J; bases not matched to a gene: 11. CDR3 in DNA: TGCGCCAGCAGCCAAGAGGGTACAGGGGCGGGCTTTAATTCACCCCTCCACTTT. It encodes CASSQEGTGAGFNSPLHF.